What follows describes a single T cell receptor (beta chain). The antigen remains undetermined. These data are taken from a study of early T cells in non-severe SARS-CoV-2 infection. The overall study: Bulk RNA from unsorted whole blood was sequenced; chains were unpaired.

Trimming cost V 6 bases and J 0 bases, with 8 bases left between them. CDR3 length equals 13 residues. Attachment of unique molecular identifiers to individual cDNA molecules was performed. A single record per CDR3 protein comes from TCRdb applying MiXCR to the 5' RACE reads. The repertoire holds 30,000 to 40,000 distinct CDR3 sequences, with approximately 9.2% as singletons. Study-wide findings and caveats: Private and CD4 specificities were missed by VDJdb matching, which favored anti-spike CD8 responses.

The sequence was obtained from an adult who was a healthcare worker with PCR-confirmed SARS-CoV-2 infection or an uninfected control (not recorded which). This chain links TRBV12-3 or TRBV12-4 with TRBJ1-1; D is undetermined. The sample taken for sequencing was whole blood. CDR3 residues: CASSRSLNTEAFF. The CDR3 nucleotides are TGTGCCAGCAGCCGCTCGTTGAACACTGAAGCTTTCTTT.